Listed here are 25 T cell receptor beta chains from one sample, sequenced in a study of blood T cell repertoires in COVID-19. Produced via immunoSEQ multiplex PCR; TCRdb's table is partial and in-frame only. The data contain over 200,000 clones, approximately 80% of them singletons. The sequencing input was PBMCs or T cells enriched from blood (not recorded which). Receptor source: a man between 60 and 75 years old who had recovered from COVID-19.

This chain's CDR3 is CASSPATSGGETQYF. CDR3 DNA: TGTGCCAGCAGCCCTGCGACTAGCGGGGGAGAGACCCAGTACTTC. V is TRBV5-4 and J is TRBJ2-5; 12 positions match TRBD2. This CDR3 region has 15 residues. The germline gives CDR1 SGHNT, CDR2 YYREEE (reference sequence). V shed 4 bases and J 4 bases; nucleotides not matched to a gene: 5. The variable domain in full, with the rest retrieved from reference TRBV5-4 and TRBJ2-5, is ETGVTQSPTHLIKTRGQQVTLRCSSQSGHNTVSWYQQALGQGPQFIFQYYREEENGRGNFPPRFSGLQFPNYSSELNVNALELDDSALYLCASSPATSGGETQYFGPGTRLLVL.

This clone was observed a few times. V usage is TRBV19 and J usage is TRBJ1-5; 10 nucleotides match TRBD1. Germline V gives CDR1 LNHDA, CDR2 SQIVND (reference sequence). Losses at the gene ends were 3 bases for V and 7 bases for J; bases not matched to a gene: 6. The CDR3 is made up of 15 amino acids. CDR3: CASSIDRGPGQPQHF. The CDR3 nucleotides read TGTGCCAGTAGTATCGACAGGGGGCCTGGACAGCCCCAGCATTTT.

The CDR3 coding sequence is TGTGCCAGCAGTACTTTAGCGGGGGGGCCGGAGACCCAGTACTTC. Residues: CASSTLAGGPETQYF. The chain recombines TRBV6-6 with TRBJ2-5; TRBD2 matches 11 bases. V was clipped by 5 bases and J by 5 bases; unmatched bases: 7. Germline V lookup: CDR1 MNHNY, CDR2 SVGAGI (reference sequence). This CDR3 spans 15 amino acids.

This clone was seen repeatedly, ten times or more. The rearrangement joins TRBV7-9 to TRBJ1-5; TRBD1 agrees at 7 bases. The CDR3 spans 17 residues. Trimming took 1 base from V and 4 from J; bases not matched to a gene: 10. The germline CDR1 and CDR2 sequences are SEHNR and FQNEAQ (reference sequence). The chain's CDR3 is CASSLGTGEVINQPQHF. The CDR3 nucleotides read TGTGCCAGCAGCTTAGGAACAGGGGAGGTTATAAATCAGCCCCAGCATTTT. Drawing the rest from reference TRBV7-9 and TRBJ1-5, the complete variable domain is DTGVSQNPRHKITKRGQNVTFRCDPISEHNRLYWYRQTLGQGPEFLTYFQNEAQLEKSRLLSDRFSAERPKGSFSTLEIQRTEQGDSAMYLCASSLGTGEVINQPQHFGDGTRLSIL.

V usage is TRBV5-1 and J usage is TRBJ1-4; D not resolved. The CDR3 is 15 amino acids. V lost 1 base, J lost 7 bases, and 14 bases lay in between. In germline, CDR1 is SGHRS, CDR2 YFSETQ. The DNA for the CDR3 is TGCGCCAGCAGCTTGACTGGTTGGCTAGGTGAAAAACTGTTTTTT. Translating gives CASSLTGWLGEKLFF. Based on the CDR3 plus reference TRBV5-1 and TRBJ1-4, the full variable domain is KAGVTQTPRYLIKTRGQQVTLSCSPISGHRSVSWYQQTPGQGLQFLFEYFSETQRNKGNFPGRFSGRQFSNSRSEMNVSTLELGDSALYLCASSLTGWLGEKLFFGSGTQLSVL.

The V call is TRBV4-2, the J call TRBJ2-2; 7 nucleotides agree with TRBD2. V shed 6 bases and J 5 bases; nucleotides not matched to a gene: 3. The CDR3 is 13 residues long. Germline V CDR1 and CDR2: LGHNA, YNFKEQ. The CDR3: CASRGRETGELFF. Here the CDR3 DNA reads TGTGCCAGCAGGGGGCGGGAGACCGGGGAGCTGTTTTTT.

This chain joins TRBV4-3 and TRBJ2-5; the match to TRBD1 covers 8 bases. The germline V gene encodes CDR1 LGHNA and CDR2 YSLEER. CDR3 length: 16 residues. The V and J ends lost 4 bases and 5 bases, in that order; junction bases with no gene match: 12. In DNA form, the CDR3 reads TGCGCCAGCAGCCCGACAGCGGCAGGGGGCTCGGAGACCCAGTACTTC. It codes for CASSPTAAGGSETQYF.

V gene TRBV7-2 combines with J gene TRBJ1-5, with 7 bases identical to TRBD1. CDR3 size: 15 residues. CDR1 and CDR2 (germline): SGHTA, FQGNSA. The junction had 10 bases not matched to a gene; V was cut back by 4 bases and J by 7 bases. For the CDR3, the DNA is TGTGCCAGCAGCTCCCAGACAGGGTTCGGGCAGCCCCAGCATTTT. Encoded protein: CASSSQTGFGQPQHF.

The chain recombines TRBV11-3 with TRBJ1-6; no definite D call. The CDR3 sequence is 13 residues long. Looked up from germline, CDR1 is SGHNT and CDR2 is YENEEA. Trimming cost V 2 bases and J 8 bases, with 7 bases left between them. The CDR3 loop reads CASSLSRDSPLHF. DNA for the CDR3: TGTGCCAGCAGCTTATCTCGGGATTCACCCCTCCACTTT.

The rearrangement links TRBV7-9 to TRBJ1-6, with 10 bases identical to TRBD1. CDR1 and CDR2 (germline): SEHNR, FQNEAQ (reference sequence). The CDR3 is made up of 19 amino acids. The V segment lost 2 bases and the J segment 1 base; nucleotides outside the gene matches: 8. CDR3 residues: CASSLPRDRGISYNSPLHF. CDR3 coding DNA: TGTGCCAGCAGCTTACCGAGGGACAGGGGAATATCCTATAATTCACCCCTCCACTTT. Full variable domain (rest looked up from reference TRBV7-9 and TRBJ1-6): DTGVSQNPRHKITKRGQNVTFRCDPISEHNRLYWYRQTLGQGPEFLTYFQNEAQLEKSRLLSDRFSAERPKGSFSTLEIQRTEQGDSAMYLCASSLPRDRGISYNSPLHFGNGTRLTVT.

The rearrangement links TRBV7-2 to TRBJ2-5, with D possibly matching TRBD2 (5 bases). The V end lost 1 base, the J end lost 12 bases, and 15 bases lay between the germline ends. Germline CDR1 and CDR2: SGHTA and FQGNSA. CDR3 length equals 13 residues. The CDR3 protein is CASSLGSWRAEYF. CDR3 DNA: TGTGCCAGCAGCTTAGGTTCGTGGCGGGCGGAGTACTTC.

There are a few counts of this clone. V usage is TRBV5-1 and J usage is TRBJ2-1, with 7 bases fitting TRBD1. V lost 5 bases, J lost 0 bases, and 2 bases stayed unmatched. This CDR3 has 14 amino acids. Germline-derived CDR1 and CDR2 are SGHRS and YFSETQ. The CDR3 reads CASSRDSSYNEQFF. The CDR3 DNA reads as TGCGCCAGCAGTCGGGACAGCTCCTACAATGAGCAGTTCTTC.

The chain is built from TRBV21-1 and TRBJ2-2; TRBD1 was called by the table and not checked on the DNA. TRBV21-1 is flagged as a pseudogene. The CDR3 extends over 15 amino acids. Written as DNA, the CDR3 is TGTGCCAGCAGCAAGGCAGGGTTAGACACCGGGGAGCTGTTTTTT. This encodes CASSKAGLDTGELFF.

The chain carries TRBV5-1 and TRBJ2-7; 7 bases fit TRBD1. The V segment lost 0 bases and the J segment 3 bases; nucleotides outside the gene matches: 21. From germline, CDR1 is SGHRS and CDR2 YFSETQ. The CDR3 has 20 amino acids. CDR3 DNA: TGCGCCAGCAGCTTGGAGGGAAAGTGGGACAGCCTCACGACCCACTACGAGCAGTACTTC. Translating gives CASSLEGKWDSLTTHYEQYF.

CDR3 in amino acids: CASSWRTGETEAFF. DNA for the CDR3: TGCGCCAGCAGCTGGAGGACAGGGGAGACTGAAGCTTTCTTT. The chain has TRBV5-1 and TRBJ1-1; 9 bases line up with TRBD1. This CDR3 region has 14 residues. Germline loops: CDR1 SGHRS, CDR2 YFSETQ. V shed 3 bases, J shed 5 bases, and the junction held 5 bases outside the gene matches.

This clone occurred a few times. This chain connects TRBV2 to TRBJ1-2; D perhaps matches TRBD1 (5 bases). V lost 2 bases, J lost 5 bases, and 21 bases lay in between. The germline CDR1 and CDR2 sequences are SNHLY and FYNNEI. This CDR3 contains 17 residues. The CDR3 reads CASSEPLGPTRGYGYTF. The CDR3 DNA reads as TGTGCCAGCAGTGAACCTTTGGGACCAACGCGGGGGTATGGCTACACCTTC.

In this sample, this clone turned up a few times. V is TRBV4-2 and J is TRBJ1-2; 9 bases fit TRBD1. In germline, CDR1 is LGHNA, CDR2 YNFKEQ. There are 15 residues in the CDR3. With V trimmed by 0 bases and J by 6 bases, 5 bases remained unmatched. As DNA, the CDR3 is TGTGCCAGCAGCCAAGATAGGAGGACAGGGGATGGCTACACCTTC. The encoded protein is CASSQDRRTGDGYTF.

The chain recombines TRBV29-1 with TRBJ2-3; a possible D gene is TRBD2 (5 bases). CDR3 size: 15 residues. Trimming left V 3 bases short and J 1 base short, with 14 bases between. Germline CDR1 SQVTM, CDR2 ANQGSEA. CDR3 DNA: TGCAGCGTTGAGAAGGGAGCGGTGGGCACAGATACGCAGTATTTT. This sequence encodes CSVEKGAVGTDTQYF.

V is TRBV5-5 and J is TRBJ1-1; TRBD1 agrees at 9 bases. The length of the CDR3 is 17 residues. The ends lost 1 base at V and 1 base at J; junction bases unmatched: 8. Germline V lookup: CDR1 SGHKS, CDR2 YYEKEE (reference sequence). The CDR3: CASSLSDRGSRNTEAFF. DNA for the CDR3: TGTGCCAGCAGCTTGTCGGACAGGGGATCCAGGAACACTGAAGCTTTCTTT.

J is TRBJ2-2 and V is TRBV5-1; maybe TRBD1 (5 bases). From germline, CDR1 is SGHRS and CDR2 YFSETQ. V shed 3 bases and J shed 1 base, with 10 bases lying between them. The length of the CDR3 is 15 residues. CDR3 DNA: TGCGCCAGCAGCTGGGGTGGACAGAACACCGGGGAGCTGTTTTTT. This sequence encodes CASSWGGQNTGELFF.

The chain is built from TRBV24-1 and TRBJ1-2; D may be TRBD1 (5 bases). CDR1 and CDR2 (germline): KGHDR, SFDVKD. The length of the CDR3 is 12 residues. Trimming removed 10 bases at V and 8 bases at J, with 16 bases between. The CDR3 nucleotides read TGTGCCACTCAGACAGAAGTAGGCGGCTACACCTTC. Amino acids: CATQTEVGGYTF.

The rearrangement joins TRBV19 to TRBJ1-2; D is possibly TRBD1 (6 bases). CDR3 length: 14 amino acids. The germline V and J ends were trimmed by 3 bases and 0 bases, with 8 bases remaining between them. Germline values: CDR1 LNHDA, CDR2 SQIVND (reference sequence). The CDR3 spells CASSMGHSNYGYTF. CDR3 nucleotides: TGTGCCAGTAGTATGGGACACTCTAACTATGGCTACACCTTC. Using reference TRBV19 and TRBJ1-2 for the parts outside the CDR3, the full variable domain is DGGITQSPKYLFRKEGQNVTLSCEQNLNHDAMYWYRQDPGQGLRLIYYSQIVNDFQKGDIAEGYSVSREKKESFPLTVTSAQKNPTAFYLCASSMGHSNYGYTFGSGTRLTVV.

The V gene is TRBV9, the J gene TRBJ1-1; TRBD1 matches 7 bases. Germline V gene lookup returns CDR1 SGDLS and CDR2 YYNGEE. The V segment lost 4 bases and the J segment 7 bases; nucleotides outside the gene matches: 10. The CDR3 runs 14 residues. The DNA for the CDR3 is TGTGCCAGCAGCCCTTCATGGCAGGGGGGTGAAGCTTTCTTT. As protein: CASSPSWQGGEAFF.

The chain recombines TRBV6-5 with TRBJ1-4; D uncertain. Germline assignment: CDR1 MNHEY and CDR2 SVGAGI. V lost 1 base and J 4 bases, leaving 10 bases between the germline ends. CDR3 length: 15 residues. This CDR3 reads CASSYYRGSNEKLFF. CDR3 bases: TGTGCCAGCAGTTACTATCGAGGGAGTAATGAAAAACTGTTTTTT.

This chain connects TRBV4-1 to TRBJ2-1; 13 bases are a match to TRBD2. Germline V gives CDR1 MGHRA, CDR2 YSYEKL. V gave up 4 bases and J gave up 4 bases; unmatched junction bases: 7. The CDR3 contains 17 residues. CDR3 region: CASSRGGLAGTYNEQFF. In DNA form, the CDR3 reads TGCGCCAGCAGCCGGGGGGGACTAGCGGGGACTTACAATGAGCAGTTCTTC.